In this sample, the clone carrying this T cell receptor (beta chain) turned up a few times. The age range of participants was about 18 to 90 years, with residence in fewer than 25 US areas. Deletions cut 4 bases from V and 4 bases from J, with 13 bases between. CDR1 and CDR2 from the germline V gene are MGHDK and SYGVNS. The CDR3 runs to 15 residues. The table came from immunoSEQ multiplex PCR; TCRdb's copy has only in-frame clones and leaves some out. The sample holds approximately 240,000 clones, roughly 90% seen once. These data are taken from a study of blood T cell repertoires in COVID-19. Looking at the study overall: Specimens from acute and convalescent COVID-19 originated in the United States, Italy and Spain.

The sample taken for sequencing was PBMCs or T cells enriched from blood (not recorded which). V usage is TRBV25-1 and J usage is TRBJ1-4, with D uncertain. The receptor comes from a woman between 25 and 40 years old with acute COVID-19. The CDR3 sequence: CASSGYSARNEKLFF. In DNA form, the CDR3 reads TGTGCCAGCAGTGGGTACAGTGCCCGTAATGAAAAACTGTTTTTT.